The 5 T cell receptor beta chains below were found in one sample sequenced in a study of blood T cell repertoires in COVID-19. TCRdb keeps only in-frame clones here, not all; method: immunoSEQ multiplex PCR. The sample records approximately 290,000 clones, about 90% being singletons. The sequenced sample consisted of peripheral blood. These receptors were taken from a young woman with COVID-19, enrolled during active disease.

CDR3 residues: CASSSHSGANVLTF. The CDR3 DNA reads as TGTGCCAGCAGCTCCCACTCTGGGGCCAACGTCCTGACTTTC. The chain uses TRBV7-9 and TRBJ2-6; unclear D gene. CDR3 length: 14 residues. Trimming removed 4 bases at V and 0 bases at J, with 4 bases between. Germline loops: CDR1 SEHNR, CDR2 FQNEAQ (reference sequence).

The chain links TRBV27 to TRBJ1-4; D is ambiguous. V lost 3 bases and J 4 bases, leaving 9 bases between the germline ends. Per germline, CDR1 MNHEY and CDR2 SMNVEV (reference sequence). This CDR3 contains 14 residues. CDR3 loop: CASSFGRYNEKLFF. The CDR3 region has the DNA TGTGCCAGCAGTTTTGGGCGCTATAATGAAAAACTGTTTTTT.

This chain uses TRBV19 with TRBJ2-3; D is possibly TRBD2 (6 bases). With 1 base removed from V and 8 bases from J, the gap between germline ends came to 13 bases. This CDR3 has 14 residues. CDR1 and CDR2 (germline): LNHDA, SQIVND (reference sequence). Here the CDR3 reads CASSIGHGGGTQYF. The CDR3 DNA is TGTGCCAGTAGTATAGGGCACGGGGGAGGTACGCAGTATTTT.

The V call is TRBV3-1 (or the pseudogene TRBV3-2), the J call TRBJ2-1; D unclear. Germline V lookup: CDR1 LGHDT, CDR2 YNNKEL (reference sequence). The CDR3 extends over 13 amino acids. Trimming left V 5 bases short and J 7 bases short, with 12 bases between. CDR3 protein: CASSTAVGNEQFF. The CDR3, as DNA: TGTGCCAGCAGCACAGCCGTAGGAAATGAGCAGTTCTTC.

The V and J genes are TRBV27 and TRBJ2-2; 9 positions agree with TRBD2. With 4 bases clipped from V and 8 bases from J, the junction kept 5 bases outside the gene matches. Germline V gene lookup returns CDR1 MNHEY and CDR2 SMNVEV (reference sequence). The CDR3 runs 14 residues. CDR3 region: CASSWYSGGGELFF. As DNA, the CDR3 is TGTGCCAGCAGTTGGTATAGCGGGGGAGGGGAGCTGTTTTTT.